A single sample gave rise to the 22 T cell receptor beta chains below, sequenced in a study of T cell repertoires in cytomegalovirus infection. TCRdb ran MiXCR on the reads and lists one entry per CDR3 protein. The table has 680,000 or so distinct CDR3 sequences, 30% to 40% seen once. These receptors have no known antigen. The specimen was cultured PBMCs, collected from culture after CMV antigen stimulation. The source is a human donor in good health (CMV status not recorded). Some clones in this sample may be carry-over from other donors' samples.

J is TRBJ1-5 and V is TRBV29-1; 11 nucleotides agree with TRBD1. After removal of 6 bases from V and 2 bases from J, the junction contained 12 bases not matched to a gene. Germline CDR1 is SQVTM and CDR2 is ANQGSEA. This CDR3 has 17 amino acids. The CDR3 DNA follows: TGCAGCGTGCCGGGACAGGGGGATATTAGTTGCAATCAGCCCCAGCATTTT. The encoded protein is CSVPGQGDISCNQPQHF.

The chain combines TRBV2 with TRBJ2-1; D remains ambiguous. Deletions cut 2 bases from V and 6 bases from J, with 5 bases between. The CDR3 has 12 residues. The germline gives CDR1 SNHLY, CDR2 FYNNEI. The CDR3 DNA reads TGTGCCAGCAGTGAATTCCCCAATGAGCAGTTCTTC. Amino acid sequence: CASSEFPNEQFF.

The rearrangement uses TRBV12-3 or TRBV12-4 and TRBJ2-5, with D possibly being TRBD1 or TRBD2 (6 bases each). The CDR3 covers 14 residues. Trimming cost V 3 bases and J 2 bases, with 10 bases left between them. CDR3 protein: CASSFIGGQETQYF. CDR3 sequence (DNA): TGTGCCAGCAGTTTTATAGGGGGGCAAGAGACCCAGTACTTC.

This clonotype has ten or more counts. The chain recombines TRBV7-9 with TRBJ1-2; tentatively, D is TRBD1 (6 bases). Germline CDR1 is SEHNR and CDR2 is FQNEAQ (reference sequence). The CDR3 sequence is 16 residues long. Trimming took off 3 bases at V and 4 bases at J, with 18 bases between the two ends. In nucleotides, the CDR3 is TGTGCCAGCAGCTTCGGGGGCCCGTTGGGTGGCTATGGCTACACCTTC. It encodes CASSFGGPLGGYGYTF.

This clonotype was observed a few times. The V gene is TRBV27, the J gene TRBJ2-1; TRBD2 matches at 9 bases. Germline assignment: CDR1 MNHEY and CDR2 SMNVEV (reference sequence). The length of the CDR3 is 16 residues. V lost 8 bases, J lost 4 bases, and 12 bases stayed unmatched. The CDR3 sequence is CASHPAGLAGYNEQFF. DNA of the CDR3: TGTGCCAGCCATCCAGCCGGGCTAGCGGGATACAATGAGCAGTTCTTC.

The chain links TRBV6-1 to TRBJ2-7, with a tentative D call TRBD1 (6 bases). The CDR3 spans 13 residues. Germline CDR1 MNHNS, CDR2 SASEGT. The V end lost 6 bases, the J end lost 0 bases, and 9 bases lay between the germline ends. The CDR3 nucleotides are TGTGCCAGCAGCCAGGGACACTCCTACGAGCAGTACTTC. Translating it yields CASSQGHSYEQYF.

This clonotype has at least ten counts. This chain uses TRBV7-2 with TRBJ2-7; 7 nucleotides match TRBD2. Per germline, CDR1 SGHTA and CDR2 FQGNSA. This CDR3 has 15 residues. V lost 5 bases, J lost 0 bases, and 7 bases stayed unmatched. The CDR3 reads CASSERAGSSYEQYF. The CDR3 DNA reads TGTGCCAGCAGCGAGAGAGCGGGGAGCTCCTACGAGCAGTACTTC.

The CDR3: CASSDGTRAGETQYF. In DNA, the CDR3 is TGTGCCAGCAGCGACGGGACTCGAGCGGGAGAGACCCAGTACTTC. The genes are TRBV7-6 and TRBJ2-5, with D possibly TRBD2 on 6 matching bases. Looked up from germline, CDR1 is SGHVS and CDR2 is FNYEAQ. V lost 5 bases to trimming and J lost 4 bases, with 17 bases between them. The CDR3 runs 15 residues.

The chain employs TRBV19 and TRBJ2-3; either TRBD1 or TRBD2 may supply D (5 bases each). The CDR3 contains 16 residues. The ends were cut back, 4 bases at V and 0 bases at J, with 14 bases in the middle. Germline-derived CDR1 and CDR2 are LNHDA and SQIVND (reference sequence). Here the CDR3 reads CASSRGGHPSTDTQYF. Written as DNA, the CDR3 is TGTGCCAGTAGTAGAGGAGGACACCCTAGCACAGATACGCAGTATTTT.

The J gene is TRBJ2-3, the V gene TRBV7-2; D unresolved. Germline CDR1 SGHTA, CDR2 FQGNSA. The V end lost 3 bases, the J end lost 4 bases, and 17 bases lay between the germline ends. The CDR3 has 16 amino acids. The CDR3, as DNA: TGTGCCAGCAGCTTCCCTCTCGTGGTGAGCGCAGATACGCAGTATTTT. This sequence encodes CASSFPLVVSADTQYF.

This clonotype has a handful of counts. The rearrangement joins TRBV29-1 to TRBJ2-1; D ambiguous. The V gene lost 0 bases and the J gene lost 8 bases, with 8 bases spanning the gap. CDR1 and CDR2 from the germline V gene are SQVTM and ANQGSEA. This CDR3 contains 12 residues. Here the CDR3 DNA reads TGCAGCGTTGAAGATGACGTCTATGAGCAGTTCTTC. It encodes CSVEDDVYEQFF.

The rearrangement links TRBV20-1 to TRBJ1-2; no clear D gene. Germline V gene sequence: CDR1 DFQATT, CDR2 SNEGSKA (reference sequence). The CDR3 spans 10 residues. The V end was cut by 1 base, the J end by 8 bases, with 5 bases between. The CDR3 is CSARGMGYTF. The CDR3 DNA reads as TGCAGTGCTAGAGGGATGGGCTACACCTTC.

This chain uses TRBV28 with TRBJ2-7; D might be TRBD2 (6 bases). V lost 5 bases, J lost 3 bases, and 14 bases lay in between. CDR1 is MDHEN, CDR2 SYDVKM, per germline. The CDR3 is 14 amino acids. CDR3 nucleotide sequence: TGTGCCAGCAGTGGAGGGGTTCCCAACTACGAGCAGTACTTC. It yields the protein CASSGGVPNYEQYF.

This clonotype was recorded at least ten times. CDR3 DNA sequence: TGTGCCAGCAGCTCCGGAGGGCAGGCTCCCTACAATGAGCAGTTCTTC. Translated, it gives CASSSGGQAPYNEQFF. The rearrangement uses TRBV7-9 and TRBJ2-1; maybe TRBD2 (6 bases). The length of the CDR3 is 16 residues. Germline-derived CDR1 and CDR2 are SEHNR and FQNEAQ (reference sequence). V was shortened by 4 bases and J by 2 bases, with 15 bases between the two germline ends. The complete variable domain, with remaining parts taken from reference TRBV7-9 and TRBJ2-1, reads DTGVSQNPRHKITKRGQNVTFRCDPISEHNRLYWYRQTLGQGPEFLTYFQNEAQLEKSRLLSDRFSAERPKGSFSTLEIQRTEQGDSAMYLCASSSGGQAPYNEQFFGPGTRLTVL.

This clonotype was counted a few times. The rearrangement uses TRBV20-1 and TRBJ2-1, with TRBD1 identical over 9 bases. The CDR3 totals 17 residues. The junction had 13 bases not matched to a gene; V was cut back by 1 base and J by 6 bases. CDR1 is DFQATT and CDR2 is SNEGSKA in the germline V gene (reference sequence). The CDR3 sequence: CSARAKIDRGVPNEQFF. In DNA form, the CDR3 reads TGCAGTGCTAGAGCCAAAATCGACAGGGGGGTTCCCAATGAGCAGTTCTTC.

This clonotype was detected many times. The CDR3 protein is CASSRSPGHIYNEQFF. CDR3 nucleotide sequence: TGTGCCAGCAGCCGTTCTCCGGGACACATCTACAATGAGCAGTTCTTC. The chain carries TRBV7-8 and TRBJ2-1, with D maybe TRBD1 (6 bases). Germline values: CDR1 SGHVS, CDR2 FQNEAQ. Trimming left V 5 bases short and J 3 bases short, with 17 bases between. This CDR3 has 16 amino acids.

This clonotype was detected only a few times. V gene TRBV4-1 combines with J gene TRBJ1-1; D is possibly TRBD1 (6 bases). The germline CDR1 and CDR2 sequences are MGHRA and YSYEKL. CDR3 length: 16 amino acids. V lost 3 bases and J lost 3, with 17 bases in between. The CDR3 region is CASSQVWTDWDTEAFF. The CDR3 DNA sequence: TGCGCCAGCAGCCAGGTCTGGACAGATTGGGACACTGAAGCTTTCTTT.

This clonotype was detected only a few times. The V gene is TRBV28, the J gene TRBJ1-6; D call uncertain. There are 13 residues in the CDR3. Looked up from germline, CDR1 is MDHEN and CDR2 is SYDVKM. The ends were cut back, 5 bases at V and 8 bases at J, with 10 bases in the middle. The CDR3 region is CASSPRDYSPLHF. CDR3 nucleotides: TGTGCCAGCAGTCCACGGGATTATTCACCCCTCCACTTT.

The chain employs TRBV3-1 and TRBJ2-2; D unresolved. Looked up from germline, CDR1 is LGHDT and CDR2 is YNNKEL (reference sequence). Deletions cut 2 bases from V and 7 bases from J, with 11 bases between. The length of the CDR3 is 14 residues. The CDR3 spells CASSQFPRFGELFF. The DNA for the CDR3 is TGTGCCAGCAGCCAATTTCCACGGTTCGGGGAGCTGTTTTTT.

This clonotype was found a few times. V and J are TRBV7-6 and TRBJ2-1; 7 nucleotides line up with TRBD2. Germline V gene data show CDR1 as SGHVS and CDR2 as FNYEAQ. Trimming removed 5 bases from V and 3 bases from J; junction bases left unmatched: 19. This CDR3 contains 19 residues. Written as DNA, the CDR3 is TGTGCCAGCAGCCTTTTCCGGGACTATCCTCCAAAACTCTACAATGAGCAGTTCTTC. This gives the protein CASSLFRDYPPKLYNEQFF.

This sequence joins TRBV5-4 and TRBJ1-2; D is perhaps TRBD1 (5 bases). Germline-derived CDR1 and CDR2 are SGHNT and YYREEE (reference sequence). Trimming took 4 bases from V and 4 from J, leaving 14 bases between them. The CDR3 is 14 amino acids. CDR3 coding DNA: TGTGCCAGCAGCCGCGACGGGGCCTTCTATGGCTACACCTTC. Translating it yields CASSRDGAFYGYTF.

The V gene is TRBV5-1, the J gene TRBJ2-5; D is perhaps TRBD1 (5 bases). CDR3 length: 14 amino acids. Germline V gene lookup returns CDR1 SGHRS and CDR2 YFSETQ. V dropped 4 bases and J dropped 5 bases, with 15 bases sitting between them. CDR3 DNA: TGCGCCAGCAGCCCACCACAGGTAGAGGAGACCCAGTACTTC. As protein: CASSPPQVEETQYF.